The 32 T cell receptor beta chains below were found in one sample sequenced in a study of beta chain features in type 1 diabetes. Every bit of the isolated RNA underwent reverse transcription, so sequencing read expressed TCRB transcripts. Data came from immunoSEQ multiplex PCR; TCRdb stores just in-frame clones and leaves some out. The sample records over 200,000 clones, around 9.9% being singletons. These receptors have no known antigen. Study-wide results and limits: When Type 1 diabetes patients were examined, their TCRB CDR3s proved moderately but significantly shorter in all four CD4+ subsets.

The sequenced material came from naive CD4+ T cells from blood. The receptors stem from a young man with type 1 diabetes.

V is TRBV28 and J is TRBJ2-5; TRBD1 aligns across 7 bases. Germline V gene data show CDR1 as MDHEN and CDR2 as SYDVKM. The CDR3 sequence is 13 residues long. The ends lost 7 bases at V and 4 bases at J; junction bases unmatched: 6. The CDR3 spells CASNEGGRETQYF. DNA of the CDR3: TGTGCCAGCAACGAAGGGGGCCGAGAGACCCAGTACTTC.

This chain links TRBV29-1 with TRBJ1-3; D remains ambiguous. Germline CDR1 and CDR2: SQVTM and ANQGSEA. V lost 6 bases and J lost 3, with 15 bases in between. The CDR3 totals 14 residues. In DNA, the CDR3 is TGCAGCGTGTCGGGTAGGCTCAGTGGAAACACCATATATTTT. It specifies CSVSGRLSGNTIYF.

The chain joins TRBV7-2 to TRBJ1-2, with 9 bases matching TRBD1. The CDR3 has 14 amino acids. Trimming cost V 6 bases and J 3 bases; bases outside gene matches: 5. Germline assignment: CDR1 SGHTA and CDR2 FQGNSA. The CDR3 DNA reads TGTGCCAGCAGTCCCGGGACAGGGTACTATGGCTACACCTTC. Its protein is CASSPGTGYYGYTF.

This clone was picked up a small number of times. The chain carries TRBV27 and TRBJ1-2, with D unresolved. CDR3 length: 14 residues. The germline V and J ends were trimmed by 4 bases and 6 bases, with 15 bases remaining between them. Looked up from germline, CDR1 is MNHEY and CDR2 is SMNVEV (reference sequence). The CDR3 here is CASSYPLQLNGYTF. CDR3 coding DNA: TGTGCCAGCAGTTACCCTCTACAGTTAAATGGCTACACCTTC.

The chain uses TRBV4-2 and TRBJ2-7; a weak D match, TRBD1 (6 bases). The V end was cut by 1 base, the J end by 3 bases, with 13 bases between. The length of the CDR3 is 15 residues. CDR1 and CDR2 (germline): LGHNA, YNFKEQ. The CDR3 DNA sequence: TGTGCCAGCAGCCAAGCGCGCGGACAGCTCTACGAGCAGTACTTC. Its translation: CASSQARGQLYEQYF.

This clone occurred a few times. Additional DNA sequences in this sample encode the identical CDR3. The CDR3, as DNA: TGTGCCAGCAGCTTGGACAGGGGGAATCAGCCCCAGCATTTT. This codes for CASSLDRGNQPQHF. The chain carries TRBV7-2 and TRBJ1-5; 10 bases are a match to TRBD1. The germline V gene has CDR1 SGHTA and CDR2 FQGNSA. This CDR3 is built from 14 residues. The V and J ends lost 3 bases and 4 bases, in that order; junction bases with no gene match: 0.

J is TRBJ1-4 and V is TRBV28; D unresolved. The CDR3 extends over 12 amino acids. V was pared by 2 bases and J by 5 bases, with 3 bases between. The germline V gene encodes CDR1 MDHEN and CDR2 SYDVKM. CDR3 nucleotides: TGTGCCAGCAGTTTAGCGAATGAAAAACTGTTTTTT. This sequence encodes CASSLANEKLFF.

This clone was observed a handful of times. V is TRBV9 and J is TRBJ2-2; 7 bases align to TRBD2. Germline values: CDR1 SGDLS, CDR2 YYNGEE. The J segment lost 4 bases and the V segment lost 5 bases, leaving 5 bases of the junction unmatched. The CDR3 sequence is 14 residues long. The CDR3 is CASSRGGGTGELFF. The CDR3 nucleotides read TGTGCCAGCAGTCGGGGCGGGGGCACCGGGGAGCTGTTTTTT. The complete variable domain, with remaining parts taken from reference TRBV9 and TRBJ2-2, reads DSGVTQTPKHLITATGQRVTLRCSPRSGDLSVYWYQQSLDQGLQFLIQYYNGEERAKGNILERFSAQQFPDLHSELNLSSLELGDSALYFCASSRGGGTGELFFGEGSRLTVL.

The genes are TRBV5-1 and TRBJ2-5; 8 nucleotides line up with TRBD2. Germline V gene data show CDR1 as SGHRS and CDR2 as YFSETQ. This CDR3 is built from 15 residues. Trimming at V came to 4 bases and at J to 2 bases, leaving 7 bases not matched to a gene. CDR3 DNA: TGCGCCAGCAGCCCCGCGGGGGGTCGACAAGAGACCCAGTACTTC. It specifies CASSPAGGRQETQYF.

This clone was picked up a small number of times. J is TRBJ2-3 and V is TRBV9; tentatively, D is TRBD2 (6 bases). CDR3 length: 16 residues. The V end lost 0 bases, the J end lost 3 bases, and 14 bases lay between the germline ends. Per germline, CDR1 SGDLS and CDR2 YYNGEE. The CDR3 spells CASSVEEGGRTDTQYF. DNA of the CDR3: TGTGCCAGCAGCGTAGAGGAGGGAGGTAGGACAGATACGCAGTATTTT.

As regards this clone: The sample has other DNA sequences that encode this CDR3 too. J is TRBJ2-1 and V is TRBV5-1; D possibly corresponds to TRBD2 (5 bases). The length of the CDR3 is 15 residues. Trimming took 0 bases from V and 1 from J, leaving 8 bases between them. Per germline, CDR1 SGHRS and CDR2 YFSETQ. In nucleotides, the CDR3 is TGCGCCAGCAGCTTGGTCGGGGTGTCCTACAATGAGCAGTTCTTC. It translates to CASSLVGVSYNEQFF.

CDR3: CASSPNQYEQYF. CDR3 DNA sequence: TGTGCCAGCTCACCGAATCAGTACGAGCAGTACTTC. This chain connects TRBV18 to TRBJ2-7; no clear D. This CDR3 is 12 amino acids long. The germline V and J ends were trimmed by 3 bases and 4 bases, with 7 bases remaining between them. Germline loops: CDR1 KGHSH, CDR2 LQKENI.

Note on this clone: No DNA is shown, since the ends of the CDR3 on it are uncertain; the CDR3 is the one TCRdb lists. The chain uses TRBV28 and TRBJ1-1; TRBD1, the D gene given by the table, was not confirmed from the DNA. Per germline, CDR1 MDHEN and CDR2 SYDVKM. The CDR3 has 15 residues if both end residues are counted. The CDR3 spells CASSSSTGMNTEAFF.

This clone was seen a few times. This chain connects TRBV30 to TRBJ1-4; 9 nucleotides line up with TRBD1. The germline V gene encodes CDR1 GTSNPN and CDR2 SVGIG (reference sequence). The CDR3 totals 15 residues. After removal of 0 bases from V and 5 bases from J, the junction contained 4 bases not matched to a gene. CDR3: CAWSVRGTGNEKLFF. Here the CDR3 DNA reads TGTGCCTGGAGTGTACGCGGGACAGGGAATGAAAAACTGTTTTTT.

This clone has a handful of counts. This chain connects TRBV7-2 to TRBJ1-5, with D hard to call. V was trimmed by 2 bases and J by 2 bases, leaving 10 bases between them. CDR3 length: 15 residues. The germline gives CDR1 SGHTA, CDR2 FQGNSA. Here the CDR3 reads CASSLRVNGNQPQHF. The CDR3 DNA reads TGTGCCAGCAGCTTACGGGTAAACGGCAATCAGCCCCAGCATTTT.

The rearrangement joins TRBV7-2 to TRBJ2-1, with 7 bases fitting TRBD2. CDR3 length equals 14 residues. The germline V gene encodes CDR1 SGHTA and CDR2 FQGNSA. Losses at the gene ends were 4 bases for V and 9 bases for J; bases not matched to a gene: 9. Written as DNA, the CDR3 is TGTGCCAGCAGCTCCGGACTAGGAGTCGGTGAGCAGTTCTTC. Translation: CASSSGLGVGEQFF.

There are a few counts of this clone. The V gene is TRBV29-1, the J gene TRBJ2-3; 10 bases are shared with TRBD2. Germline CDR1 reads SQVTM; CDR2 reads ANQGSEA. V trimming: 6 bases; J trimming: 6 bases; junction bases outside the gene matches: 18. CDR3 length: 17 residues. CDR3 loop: CSVDLAGDPVSMDTQYF. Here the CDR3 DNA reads TGCAGCGTGGATCTAGCGGGGGACCCTGTTTCCATGGATACGCAGTATTTT.

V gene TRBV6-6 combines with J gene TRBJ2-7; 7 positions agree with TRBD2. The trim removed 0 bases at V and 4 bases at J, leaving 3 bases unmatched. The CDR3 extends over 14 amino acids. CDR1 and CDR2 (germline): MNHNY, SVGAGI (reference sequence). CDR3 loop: CASSYSGGYYEQYF. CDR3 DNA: TGTGCCAGCAGTTACTCGGGAGGGTATTACGAGCAGTACTTC.

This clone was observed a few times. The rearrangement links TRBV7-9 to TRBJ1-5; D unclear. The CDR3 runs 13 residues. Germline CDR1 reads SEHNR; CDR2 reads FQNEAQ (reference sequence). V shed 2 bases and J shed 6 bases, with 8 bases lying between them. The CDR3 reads CASSLQESQPQHF. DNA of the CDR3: TGTGCCAGCAGCTTACAGGAATCTCAGCCCCAGCATTTT.

CDR3 sequence reads: CSARQGTNTEAFF. The CDR3 DNA sequence: TGCAGCGCCCGACAGGGGACGAACACTGAAGCTTTCTTT. J is TRBJ1-1 and V is TRBV29-1, with 8 bases identical to TRBD1. CDR1 and CDR2 from the germline V gene are SQVTM and ANQGSEA. The CDR3 is 13 amino acids. V was clipped by 7 bases and J by 1 base; unmatched bases: 5. Drawing the rest from reference TRBV29-1 and TRBJ1-1, the complete variable domain is SAVISQKPSRDICQRGTSLTIQCQVDSQVTMMFWYRQQPGQSLTLIATANQGSEATYESGFVIDKFPISRPNLTFSTLTVSNMSPEDSSIYLCSARQGTNTEAFFGQGTRLTVV.

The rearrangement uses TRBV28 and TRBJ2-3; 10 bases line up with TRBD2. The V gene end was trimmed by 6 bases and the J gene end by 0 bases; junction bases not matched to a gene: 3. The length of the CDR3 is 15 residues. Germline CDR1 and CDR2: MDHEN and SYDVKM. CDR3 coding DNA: TGTGCCAGCAGCCTTAGCGGGGGGAGCACAGATACGCAGTATTTT. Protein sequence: CASSLSGGSTDTQYF.

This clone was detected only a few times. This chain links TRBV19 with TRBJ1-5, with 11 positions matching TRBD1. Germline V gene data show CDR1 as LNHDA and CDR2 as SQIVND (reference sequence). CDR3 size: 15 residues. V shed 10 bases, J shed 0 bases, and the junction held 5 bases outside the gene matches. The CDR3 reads CATRDRGYSNQPQHF. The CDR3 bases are TGTGCCACCCGGGACAGGGGGTATAGCAATCAGCCCCAGCATTTT. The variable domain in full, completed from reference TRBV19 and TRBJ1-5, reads DGGITQSPKYLFRKEGQNVTLSCEQNLNHDAMYWYRQDPGQGLRLIYYSQIVNDFQKGDIAEGYSVSREKKESFPLTVTSAQKNPTAFYLCATRDRGYSNQPQHFGDGTRLSIL.

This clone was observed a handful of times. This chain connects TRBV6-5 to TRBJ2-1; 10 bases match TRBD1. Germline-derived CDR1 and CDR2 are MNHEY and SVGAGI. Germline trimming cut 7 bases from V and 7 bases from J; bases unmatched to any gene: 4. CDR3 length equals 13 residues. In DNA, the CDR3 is TGTGCCAGCACCAGGACAGGGGGTAATGAGCAGTTCTTC. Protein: CASTRTGGNEQFF.

The CDR3 spells CSVEDSPNYGYTF. The CDR3 DNA reads as TGCAGCGTTGAAGACAGTCCTAACTATGGCTACACCTTC. The genes are TRBV29-1 and TRBJ1-2; D ambiguous. V was trimmed by 0 bases and J by 0 bases, leaving 5 bases between them. The length of the CDR3 is 13 residues. Per germline, CDR1 SQVTM and CDR2 ANQGSEA.

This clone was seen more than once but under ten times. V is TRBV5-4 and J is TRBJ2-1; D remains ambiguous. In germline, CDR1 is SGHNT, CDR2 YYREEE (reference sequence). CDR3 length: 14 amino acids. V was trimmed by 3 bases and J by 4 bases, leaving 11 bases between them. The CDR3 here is CASSSGTGYNEQFF. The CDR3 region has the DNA TGTGCCAGCAGCTCCGGAACGGGTTACAATGAGCAGTTCTTC.

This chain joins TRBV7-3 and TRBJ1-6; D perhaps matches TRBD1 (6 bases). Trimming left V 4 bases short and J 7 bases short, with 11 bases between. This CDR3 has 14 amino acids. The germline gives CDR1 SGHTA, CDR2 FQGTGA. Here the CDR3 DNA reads TGTGCCAGCAGCTCCACAGGGAGAAATTCACCCCTCCACTTT. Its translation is CASSSTGRNSPLHF.

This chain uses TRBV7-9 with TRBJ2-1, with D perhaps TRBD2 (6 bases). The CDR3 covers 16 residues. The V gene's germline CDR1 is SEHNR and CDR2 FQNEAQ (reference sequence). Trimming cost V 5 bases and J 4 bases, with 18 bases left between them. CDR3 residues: CASSPKLVGGYNEQFF. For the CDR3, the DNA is TGTGCCAGCAGCCCAAAACTGGTGGGGGGATACAATGAGCAGTTCTTC.

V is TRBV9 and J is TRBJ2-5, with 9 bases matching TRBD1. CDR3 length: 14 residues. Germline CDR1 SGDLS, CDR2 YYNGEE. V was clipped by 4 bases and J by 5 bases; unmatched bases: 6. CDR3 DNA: TGTGCCAGCAGCTTGACCGGGACAGGGGAGACCCAGTACTTC. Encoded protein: CASSLTGTGETQYF.

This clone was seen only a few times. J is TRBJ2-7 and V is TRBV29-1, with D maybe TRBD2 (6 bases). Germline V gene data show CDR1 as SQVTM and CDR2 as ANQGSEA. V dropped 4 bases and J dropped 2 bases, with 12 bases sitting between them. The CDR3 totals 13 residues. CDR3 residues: CSVVGTVAYEQYF. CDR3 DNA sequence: TGCAGCGTTGTAGGGACTGTAGCCTACGAGCAGTACTTC.

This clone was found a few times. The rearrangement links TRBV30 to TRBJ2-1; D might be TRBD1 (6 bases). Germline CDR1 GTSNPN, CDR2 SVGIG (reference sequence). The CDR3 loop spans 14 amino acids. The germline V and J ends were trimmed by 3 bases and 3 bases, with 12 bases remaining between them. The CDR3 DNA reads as TGTGCCTGGAGCGCGACAGGTCACTACAATGAGCAGTTCTTC. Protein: CAWSATGHYNEQFF.

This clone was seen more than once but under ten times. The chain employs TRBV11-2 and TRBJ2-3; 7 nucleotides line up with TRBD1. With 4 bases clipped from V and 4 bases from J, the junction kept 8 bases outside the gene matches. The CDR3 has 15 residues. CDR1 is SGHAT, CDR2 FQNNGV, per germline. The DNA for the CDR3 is TGTGCCAGCAGCTATACCGGGACAGTGTCAGATACGCAGTATTTT. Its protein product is CASSYTGTVSDTQYF.

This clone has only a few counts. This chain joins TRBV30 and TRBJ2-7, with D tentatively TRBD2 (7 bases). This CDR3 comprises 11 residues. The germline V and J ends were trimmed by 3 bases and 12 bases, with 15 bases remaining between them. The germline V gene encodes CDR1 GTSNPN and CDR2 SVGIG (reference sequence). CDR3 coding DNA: TGTGCCTGGAGCGCGGGGGCCGTTTGGTACTTC. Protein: CAWSAGAVWYF.